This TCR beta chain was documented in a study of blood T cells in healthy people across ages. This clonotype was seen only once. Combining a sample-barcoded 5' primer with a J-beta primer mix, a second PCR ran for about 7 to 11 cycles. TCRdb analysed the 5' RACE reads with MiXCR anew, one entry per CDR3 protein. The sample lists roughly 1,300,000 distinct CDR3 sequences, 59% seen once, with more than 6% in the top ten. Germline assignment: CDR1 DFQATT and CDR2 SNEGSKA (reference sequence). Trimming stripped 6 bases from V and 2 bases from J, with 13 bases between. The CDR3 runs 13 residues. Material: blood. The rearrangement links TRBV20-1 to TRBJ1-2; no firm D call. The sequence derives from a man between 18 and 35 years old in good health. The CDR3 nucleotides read TGCAGTGCGAAGATGGAGGAGAACTATGGCTACACCTTC. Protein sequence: CSAKMEENYGYTF.